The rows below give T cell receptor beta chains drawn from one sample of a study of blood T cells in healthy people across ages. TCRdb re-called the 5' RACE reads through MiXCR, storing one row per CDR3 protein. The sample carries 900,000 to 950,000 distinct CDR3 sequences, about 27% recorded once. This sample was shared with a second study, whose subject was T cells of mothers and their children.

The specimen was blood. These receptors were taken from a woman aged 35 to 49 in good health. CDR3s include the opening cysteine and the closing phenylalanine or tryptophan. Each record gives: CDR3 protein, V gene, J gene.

CDR3: CASSLKTGEVVYEQYF
V: TRBV28
J: TRBJ2-7

CDR3: CASSPQDYEQYF
V: TRBV6-2/TRBV6-3
J: TRBJ2-7

CDR3: CASSLGQTLSYGYTF
V: TRBV7-2
J: TRBJ1-2

CDR3: CASSVGASGGTDTQYF
V: TRBV9
J: TRBJ2-3

CDR3: CSVVLGFGYGYTF
V: TRBV29-1
J: TRBJ1-2

CDR3: CASSLDSLTLSYEQYF
V: TRBV11-2
J: TRBJ2-7

CDR3: CASSLSRTGPGNTIYF
V: TRBV18
J: TRBJ1-3

CDR3: CASSLRVTGYTF
V: TRBV7-9
J: TRBJ1-2

CDR3: CASSPRGGITPEQFF
V: TRBV7-9
J: TRBJ2-1

CDR3: CASSRATTGGADTQYF
V: TRBV4-2
J: TRBJ2-3

CDR3: CASSEVHEQYF
V: TRBV2
J: TRBJ2-7

CDR3: CASSLAWSGNSYEQYF
V: TRBV12-3/TRBV12-4
J: TRBJ2-7

CDR3: CASSRRLAGESEQYF
V: TRBV4-1
J: .

CDR3: CSARDHRRANEQYF
V: TRBV20-1
J: TRBJ2-7

CDR3: CASSLRDRGRRPPAETQYF
V: TRBV28
J: TRBJ2-5

CDR3: CASSLRGRYTEAFF
V: TRBV27
J: TRBJ1-1

CDR3: CSVVGVGTYNEQFF
V: TRBV29-1
J: TRBJ2-1